A selection of T cell receptor beta chains follows, all from one sample in a study of blood T cell repertoires in COVID-19. Assay used: immunoSEQ multiplex PCR; TCRdb lists only in-frame clones, some missing. The sample holds under 250,000 clones; about four fifths are singletons and the top ten take less than 2.5%. Sample: peripheral blood. These receptors originate from a woman aged 60-70 years with acute or convalescent COVID-19. The CDR3 runs from the conserved cysteine through the conserved F or W. Each record gives: CDR3 protein, V gene.

CDR3aa: CASNDYYGYTF; v_gene: TRBV19
CDR3aa: CASIRQEVAFGYTF; v_gene: TRBV2
CDR3aa: CATSRSSGAGETQYF; v_gene: TRBV15
CDR3aa: CASSGGGNTIYF; v_gene: TRBV5-1
CDR3aa: CASSAQIDAANTEAFF; v_gene: TRBV9
CDR3aa: CSASDWRGTGNEQFF; v_gene: TRBV20-1
CDR3aa: CASSRLPRQWRTEAFF; v_gene: TRBV7-9
CDR3aa: CASSYPPRLAGGHDEQFF; v_gene: TRBV6-2/TRBV6-3
CDR3aa: CASSRDRNTEAFF; v_gene: TRBV5-1
CDR3aa: CASSPGTGVAQPQHF; v_gene: TRBV5-1
CDR3aa: CASSLGGAPVEAFF; v_gene: TRBV5-4
CDR3aa: CASSSSSSYNEQFF; v_gene: TRBV6-2/TRBV6-3
CDR3aa: CASSSVRGNEQFF; v_gene: TRBV6-2/TRBV6-3
CDR3aa: CASSLRLAGGRGVDTQYF; v_gene: TRBV4-1
CDR3aa: CASSTSQGPPATEAFF; v_gene: TRBV19
CDR3aa: CASSPERLYEQYF; v_gene: TRBV7-8
CDR3aa: CASSLTRGLTGELFF; v_gene: TRBV6-2/TRBV6-3
CDR3aa: CASSPRTSGDTDTQYF; v_gene: TRBV18
CDR3aa: CASSVATGGNTEAFF; v_gene: TRBV9
CDR3aa: CASSYRGPNTGELFF; v_gene: TRBV28
CDR3aa: CARSLVLRQGGQPQHF; v_gene: TRBV5-3